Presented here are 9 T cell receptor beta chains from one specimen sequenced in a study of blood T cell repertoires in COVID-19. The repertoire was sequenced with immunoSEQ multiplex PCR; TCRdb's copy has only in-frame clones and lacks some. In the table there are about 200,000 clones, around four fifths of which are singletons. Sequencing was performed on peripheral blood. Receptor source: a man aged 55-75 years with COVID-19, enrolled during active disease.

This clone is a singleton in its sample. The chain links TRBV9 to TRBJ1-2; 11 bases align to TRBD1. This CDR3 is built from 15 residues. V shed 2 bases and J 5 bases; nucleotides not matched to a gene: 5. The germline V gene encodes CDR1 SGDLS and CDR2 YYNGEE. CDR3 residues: CASSVAGQGAYGYTF. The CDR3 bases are TGTGCCAGCAGCGTCGCCGGACAGGGGGCATATGGCTACACCTTC.

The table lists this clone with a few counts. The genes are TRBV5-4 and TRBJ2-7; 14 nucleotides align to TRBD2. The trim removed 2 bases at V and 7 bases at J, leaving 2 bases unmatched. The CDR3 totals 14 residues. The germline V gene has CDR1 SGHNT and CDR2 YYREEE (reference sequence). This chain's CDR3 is CASSFGLAGGEQYF. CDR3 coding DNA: TGTGCCAGCAGCTTCGGACTAGCGGGAGGTGAGCAGTACTTC.

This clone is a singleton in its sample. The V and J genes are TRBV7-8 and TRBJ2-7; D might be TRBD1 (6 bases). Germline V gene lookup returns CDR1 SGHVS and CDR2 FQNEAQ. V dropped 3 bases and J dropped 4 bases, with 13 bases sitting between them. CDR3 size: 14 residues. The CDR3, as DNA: TGTGCCAGCAGCTTTGGTGTAACAGGGTACGAGCAGTACTTC. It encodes CASSFGVTGYEQYF.

CDR3 bases: TGTGCCAGCAGTTACTCGCGGACAGGGCTGAAGGAGCAGTTCTTC. Translation: CASSYSRTGLKEQFF. The chain recombines TRBV6-2 or TRBV6-3 with TRBJ2-1; 8 nucleotides align to TRBD1. V dropped 0 bases and J dropped 10; count of bases not matched to a gene: 8. This CDR3 region has 15 residues. Germline CDR1 and CDR2: MNHEY and SVGEGT.

CDR3 nucleotide sequence: TGTGCCAGCAGTCCCCCTAATCAGCCCCAGCATTTT. Translation gives CASSPPNQPQHF. The rearrangement uses TRBV27 and TRBJ1-5; D ambiguous. V was clipped by 5 bases and J by 4 bases, with 6 bases between them. CDR3 length equals 12 residues. Germline V gene data show CDR1 as MNHEY and CDR2 as SMNVEV (reference sequence).

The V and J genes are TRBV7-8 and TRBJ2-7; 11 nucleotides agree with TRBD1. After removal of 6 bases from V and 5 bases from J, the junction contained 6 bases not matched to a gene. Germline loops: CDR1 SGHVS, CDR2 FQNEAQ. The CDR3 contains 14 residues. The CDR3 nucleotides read TGTGCCAGCAGTCACCCGGGACAGGGGGACGAGCAGTACTTC. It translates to CASSHPGQGDEQYF.

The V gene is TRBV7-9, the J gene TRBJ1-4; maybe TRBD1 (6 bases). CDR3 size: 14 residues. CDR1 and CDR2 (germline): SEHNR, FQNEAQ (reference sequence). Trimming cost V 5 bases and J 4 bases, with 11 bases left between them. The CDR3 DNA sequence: TGTGCCAGCAGCCCGGGACAACTTAATGAAAAACTGTTTTTT. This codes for CASSPGQLNEKLFF.

CDR3 sequence reads: CASSLSAVSGNTIYF. CDR3 sequence (DNA): TGTGCCAGCAGTTTATCGGCAGTCTCTGGAAACACCATATATTTT. The genes are TRBV27 and TRBJ1-3; D is undetermined. The CDR3 runs to 15 residues. The V end was cut by 0 bases, the J end by 0 bases, with 6 bases between. CDR1 and CDR2 from the germline V gene are MNHEY and SMNVEV (reference sequence).

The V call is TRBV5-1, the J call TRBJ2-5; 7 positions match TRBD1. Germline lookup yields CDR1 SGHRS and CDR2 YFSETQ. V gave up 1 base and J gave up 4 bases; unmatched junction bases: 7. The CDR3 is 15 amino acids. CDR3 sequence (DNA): TGCGCCAGCAGCTTGCAACAGGGGCGCGGAGAGACCCAGTACTTC. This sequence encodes CASSLQQGRGETQYF.